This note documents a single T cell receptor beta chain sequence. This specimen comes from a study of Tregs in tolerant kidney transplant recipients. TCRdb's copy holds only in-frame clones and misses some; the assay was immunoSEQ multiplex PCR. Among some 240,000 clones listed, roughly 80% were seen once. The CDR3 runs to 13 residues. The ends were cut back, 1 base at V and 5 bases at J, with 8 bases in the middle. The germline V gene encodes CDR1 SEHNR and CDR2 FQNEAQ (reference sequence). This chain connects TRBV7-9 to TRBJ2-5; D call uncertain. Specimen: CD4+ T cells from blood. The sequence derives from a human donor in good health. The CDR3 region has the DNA TGTGCCAGCAGCTTAGAGGTGGGGGAGACCCAGTACTTC. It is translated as CASSLEVGETQYF.